The clone carrying this T cell receptor beta chain was observed a handful of times. Its target is not known. These data originate in a study of identical twins. Findings and limits, study-wide: The models gave estimates that fell short of the out-of-frame TCR alpha sharing seen in monozygotic twins. Conclusions were based on cross-sectional statistical analysis, without following the same donors.

After removal of 8 bases from V and 4 bases from J, the junction contained 3 bases not matched to a gene. CDR1 is SGHAT and CDR2 is FQNNGV in the germline V gene. The length of the CDR3 is 13 residues. It was template switching that added a universal primer site, and there were unique molecular identifiers on the cDNA. One entry per CDR3 protein results from TCRdb running MiXCR on the 5' RACE reads. The sample holds 450,000 to 600,000 distinct CDR3 sequences, approximately 20% seen once. A further study also used this sample, focusing on yellow fever vaccine responses in identical twins.

The chain uses TRBV11-2 and TRBJ2-2; 8 positions match TRBD2. The sequencing input was CD4+ T cells sorted from blood. The receptor was derived from a young woman in good health. The CDR3 DNA sequence: TGTGCCAGCGGTAGCGGGATCACCGGGGAGCTGTTTTTT. Its translation: CASGSGITGELFF.